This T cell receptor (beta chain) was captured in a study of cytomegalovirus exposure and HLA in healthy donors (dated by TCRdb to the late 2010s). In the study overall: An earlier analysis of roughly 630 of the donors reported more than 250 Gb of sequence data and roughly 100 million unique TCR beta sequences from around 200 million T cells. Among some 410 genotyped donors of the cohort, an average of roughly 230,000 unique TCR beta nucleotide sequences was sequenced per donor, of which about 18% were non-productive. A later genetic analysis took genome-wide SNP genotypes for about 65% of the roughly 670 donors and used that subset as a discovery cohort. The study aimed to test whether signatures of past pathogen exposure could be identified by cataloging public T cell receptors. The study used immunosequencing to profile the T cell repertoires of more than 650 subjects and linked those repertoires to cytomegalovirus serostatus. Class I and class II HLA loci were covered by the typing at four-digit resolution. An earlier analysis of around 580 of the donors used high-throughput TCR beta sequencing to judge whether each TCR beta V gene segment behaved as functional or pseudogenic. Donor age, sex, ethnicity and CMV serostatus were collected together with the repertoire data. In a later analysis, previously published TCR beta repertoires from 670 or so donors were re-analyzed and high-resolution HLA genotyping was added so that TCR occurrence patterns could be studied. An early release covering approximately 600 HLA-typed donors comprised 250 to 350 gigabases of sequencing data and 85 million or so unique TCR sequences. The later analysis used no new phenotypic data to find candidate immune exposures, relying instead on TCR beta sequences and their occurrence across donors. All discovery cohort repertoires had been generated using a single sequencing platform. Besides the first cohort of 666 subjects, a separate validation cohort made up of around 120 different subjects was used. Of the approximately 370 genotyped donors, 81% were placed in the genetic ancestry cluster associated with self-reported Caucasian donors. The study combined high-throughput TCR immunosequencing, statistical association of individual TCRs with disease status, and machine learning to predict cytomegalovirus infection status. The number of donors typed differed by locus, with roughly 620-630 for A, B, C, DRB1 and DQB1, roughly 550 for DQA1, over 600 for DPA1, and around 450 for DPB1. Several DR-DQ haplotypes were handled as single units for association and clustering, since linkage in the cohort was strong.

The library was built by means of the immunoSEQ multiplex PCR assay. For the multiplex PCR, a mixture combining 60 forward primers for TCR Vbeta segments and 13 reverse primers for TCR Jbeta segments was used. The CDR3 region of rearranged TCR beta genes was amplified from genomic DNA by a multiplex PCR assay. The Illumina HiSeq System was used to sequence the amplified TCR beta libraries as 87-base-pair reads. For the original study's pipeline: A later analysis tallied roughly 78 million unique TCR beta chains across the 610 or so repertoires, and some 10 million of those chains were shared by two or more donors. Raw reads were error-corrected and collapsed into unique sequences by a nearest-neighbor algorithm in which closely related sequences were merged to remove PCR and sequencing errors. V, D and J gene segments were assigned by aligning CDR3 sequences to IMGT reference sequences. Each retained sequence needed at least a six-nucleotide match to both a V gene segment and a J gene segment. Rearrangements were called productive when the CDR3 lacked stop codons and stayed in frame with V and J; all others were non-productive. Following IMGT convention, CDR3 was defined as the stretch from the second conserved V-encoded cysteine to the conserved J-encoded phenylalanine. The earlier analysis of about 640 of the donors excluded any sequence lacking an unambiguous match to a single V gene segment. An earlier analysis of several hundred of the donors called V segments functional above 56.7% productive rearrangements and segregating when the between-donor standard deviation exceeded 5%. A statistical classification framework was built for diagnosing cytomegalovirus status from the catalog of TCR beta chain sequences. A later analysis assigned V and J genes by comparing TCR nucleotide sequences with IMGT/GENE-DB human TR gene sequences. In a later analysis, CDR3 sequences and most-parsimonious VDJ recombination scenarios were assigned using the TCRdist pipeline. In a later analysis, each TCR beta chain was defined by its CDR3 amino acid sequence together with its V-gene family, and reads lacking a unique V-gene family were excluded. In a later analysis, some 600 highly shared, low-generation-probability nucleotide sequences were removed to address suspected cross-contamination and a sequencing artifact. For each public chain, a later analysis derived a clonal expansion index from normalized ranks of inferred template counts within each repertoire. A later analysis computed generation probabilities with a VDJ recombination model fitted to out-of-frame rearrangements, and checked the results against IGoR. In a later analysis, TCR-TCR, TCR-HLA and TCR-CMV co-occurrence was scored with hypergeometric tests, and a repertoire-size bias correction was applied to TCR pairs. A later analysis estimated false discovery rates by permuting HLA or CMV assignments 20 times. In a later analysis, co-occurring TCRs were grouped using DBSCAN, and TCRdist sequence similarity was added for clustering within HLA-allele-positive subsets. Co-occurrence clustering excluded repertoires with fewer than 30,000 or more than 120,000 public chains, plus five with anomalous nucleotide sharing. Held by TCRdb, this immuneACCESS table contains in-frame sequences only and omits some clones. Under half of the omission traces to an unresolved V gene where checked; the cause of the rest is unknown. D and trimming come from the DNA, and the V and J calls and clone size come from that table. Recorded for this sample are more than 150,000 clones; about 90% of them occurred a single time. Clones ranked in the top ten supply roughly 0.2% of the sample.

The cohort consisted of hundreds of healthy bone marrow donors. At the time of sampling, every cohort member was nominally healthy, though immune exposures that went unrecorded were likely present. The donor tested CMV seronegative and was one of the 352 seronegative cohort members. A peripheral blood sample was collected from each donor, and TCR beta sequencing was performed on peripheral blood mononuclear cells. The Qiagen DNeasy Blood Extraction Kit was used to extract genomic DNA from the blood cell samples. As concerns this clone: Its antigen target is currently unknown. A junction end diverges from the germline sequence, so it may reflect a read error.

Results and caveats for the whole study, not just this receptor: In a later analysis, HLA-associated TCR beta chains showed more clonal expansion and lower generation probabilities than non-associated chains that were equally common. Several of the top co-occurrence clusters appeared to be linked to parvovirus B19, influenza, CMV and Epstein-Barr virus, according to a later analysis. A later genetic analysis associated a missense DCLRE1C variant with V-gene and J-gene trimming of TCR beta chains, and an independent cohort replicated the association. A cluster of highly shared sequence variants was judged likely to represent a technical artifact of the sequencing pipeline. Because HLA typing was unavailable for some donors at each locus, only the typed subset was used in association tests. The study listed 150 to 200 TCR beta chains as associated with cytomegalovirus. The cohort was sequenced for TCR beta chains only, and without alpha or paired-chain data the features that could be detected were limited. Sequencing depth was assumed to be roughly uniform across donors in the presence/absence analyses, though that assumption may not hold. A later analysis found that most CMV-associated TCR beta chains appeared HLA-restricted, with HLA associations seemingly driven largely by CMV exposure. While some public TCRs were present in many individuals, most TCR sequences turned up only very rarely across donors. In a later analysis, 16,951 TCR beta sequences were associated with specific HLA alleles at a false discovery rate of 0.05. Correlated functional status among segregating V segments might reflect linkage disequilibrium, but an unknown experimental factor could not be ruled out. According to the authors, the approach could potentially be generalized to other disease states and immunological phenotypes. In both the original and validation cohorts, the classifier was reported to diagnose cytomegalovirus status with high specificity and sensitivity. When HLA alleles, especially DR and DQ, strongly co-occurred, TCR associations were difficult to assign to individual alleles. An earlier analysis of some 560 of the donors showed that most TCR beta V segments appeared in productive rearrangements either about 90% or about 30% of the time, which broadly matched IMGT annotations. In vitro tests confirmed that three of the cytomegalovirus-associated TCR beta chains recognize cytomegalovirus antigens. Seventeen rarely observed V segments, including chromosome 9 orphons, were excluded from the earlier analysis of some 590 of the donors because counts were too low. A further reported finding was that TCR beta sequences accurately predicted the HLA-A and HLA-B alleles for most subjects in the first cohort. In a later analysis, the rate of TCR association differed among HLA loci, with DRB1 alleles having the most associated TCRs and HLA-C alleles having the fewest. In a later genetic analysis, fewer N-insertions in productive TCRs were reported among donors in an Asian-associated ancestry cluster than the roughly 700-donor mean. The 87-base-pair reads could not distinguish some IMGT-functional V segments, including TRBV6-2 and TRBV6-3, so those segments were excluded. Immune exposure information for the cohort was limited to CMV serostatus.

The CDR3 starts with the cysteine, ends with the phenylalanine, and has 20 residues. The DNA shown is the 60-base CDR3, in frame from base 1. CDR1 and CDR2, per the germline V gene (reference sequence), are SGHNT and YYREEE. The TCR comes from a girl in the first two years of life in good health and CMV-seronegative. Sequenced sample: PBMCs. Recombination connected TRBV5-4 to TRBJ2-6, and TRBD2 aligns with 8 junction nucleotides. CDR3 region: CASSRLGGGGGHSGASVLTF. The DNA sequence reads TGTGCCAGCAGCCGCCTCGGGGGGGGTGGGGGACACTCTGGGGCCAGCGTCCTGACTTTC.